Following are 7 T cell receptor beta chains from one sample sequenced in a study of blood T cells in healthy people across ages. Through a sample-barcoded 5' primer and a J-beta primer mix, a second PCR was run for roughly 6 to 12 cycles. TCRdb re-analysed the 5' RACE reads in MiXCR, keeping a single row per CDR3 protein. The sample records 800,000 to 950,000 distinct CDR3 sequences, roughly 52% being singletons. The sequencing sample was made of blood. The receptors originated from a man aged 25 to 40 in good health.

The chain joins TRBV7-2 to TRBJ2-3, with 11 bases fitting TRBD1. This CDR3 contains 14 residues. Germline-derived CDR1 and CDR2 are SGHTA and FQGNSA. J was trimmed by 5 bases and V by 7 bases; bases with no gene match: 5. CDR3 loop: CASNKDRGQDTQYF. The DNA for the CDR3 is TGTGCCAGCAACAAGGACAGGGGGCAAGATACGCAGTATTTT.

The J gene is TRBJ1-2, the V gene TRBV5-1; D ambiguous. Germline V lookup: CDR1 SGHRS, CDR2 YFSETQ. The CDR3 is made up of 12 amino acids. Deletions cut 3 bases from V and 4 bases from J, with 7 bases between. Written as DNA, the CDR3 is TGCGCCAGCAGCTCGACCCGCTATGGCTACACCTTC. Its translation: CASSSTRYGYTF.

The V and J genes are TRBV5-4 and TRBJ2-2; D ambiguous. The germline gives CDR1 SGHNT, CDR2 YYREEE (reference sequence). Trimming pared 0 bases from V and 3 bases from J, leaving 9 bases between. The CDR3 totals 15 residues. Written as DNA, the CDR3 is TGTGCCAGCAGCTTGGGGGATGCCTACACCGGGGAGCTGTTTTTT. Translation gives CASSLGDAYTGELFF.

This clonotype has only a few counts. The V call is TRBV4-1, the J call TRBJ2-3, with D unclear. This CDR3 contains 15 residues. V was shortened by 4 bases and J by 2 bases, with 13 bases between the two germline ends. Germline V gene lookup returns CDR1 MGHRA and CDR2 YSYEKL. The chain's CDR3 is CASSLGRGVTDTQYF. The CDR3 DNA follows: TGCGCCAGCAGCCTAGGTCGCGGAGTCACAGATACGCAGTATTTT.

V usage is TRBV30 and J usage is TRBJ2-7; a weak D match, TRBD2 (5 bases). The DNA end lines up better with TRBJ2-5; the J call may be wrong. This CDR3 spans 12 amino acids. Germline V gene data show CDR1 as GTSNPN and CDR2 as SVGIG (reference sequence). The CDR3 is CAWTRRAETQYF. For the CDR3, the DNA is TGTGCCTGGACTCGGCGGGCAGAGACCCAGTACTTC.

CDR3 nucleotides: TGTGCCAGCAGTAATCCGGGATACTATGGCTACACCTTC. This translates into CASSNPGYYGYTF. The gene calls are TRBV27 and TRBJ1-2; D gene uncertain. The germline V gene has CDR1 MNHEY and CDR2 SMNVEV (reference sequence). CDR3 length: 13 residues. Between the trimmed V and J ends, which lost 5 bases and 3 bases, there was a span of 10 bases.

The J gene is TRBJ1-6, the V gene TRBV4-3, with D unclear. V was clipped by 0 bases and J by 0 bases, with 12 bases between them. This CDR3 contains 18 residues. Germline V gene data show CDR1 as LGHNA and CDR2 as YSLEER. The CDR3 sequence: CASSQDGRGSSYNSPLHF. The DNA for the CDR3 is TGCGCCAGCAGCCAAGATGGTCGAGGGAGCTCCTATAATTCACCCCTCCACTTT.